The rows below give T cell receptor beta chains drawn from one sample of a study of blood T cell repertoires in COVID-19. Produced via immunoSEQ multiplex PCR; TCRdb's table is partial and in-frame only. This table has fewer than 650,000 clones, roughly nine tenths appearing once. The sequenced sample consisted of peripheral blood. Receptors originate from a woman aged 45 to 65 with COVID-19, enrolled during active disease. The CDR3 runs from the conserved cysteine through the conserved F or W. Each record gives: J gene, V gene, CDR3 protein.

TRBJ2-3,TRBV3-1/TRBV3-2,CASSQVLGTDTQYF
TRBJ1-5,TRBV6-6,CASSFDQPQHF
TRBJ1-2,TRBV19,CASSIAGDGYTF
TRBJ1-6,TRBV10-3,CAIRQGPLERTGHSPLHF
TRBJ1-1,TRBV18,CASSPTQDGEAFF
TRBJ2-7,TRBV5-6,CASSYTYEQYF
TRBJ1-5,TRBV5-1,CASSLTGGENQPQHF
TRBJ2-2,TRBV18,CASSPYPGNGELFF
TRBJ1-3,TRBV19,CASGPGQSLYSGNTIYF
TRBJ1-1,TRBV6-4,CASSDPSTGEAFF
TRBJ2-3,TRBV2,CASREGGGEDTQYF
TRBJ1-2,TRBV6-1,CASSDRVEGGYTF
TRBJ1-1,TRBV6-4,CASRFHRGPHGNTEAFF
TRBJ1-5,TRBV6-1,CASSELYRPQHF
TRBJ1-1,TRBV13,CASSLDGPNGGAFF
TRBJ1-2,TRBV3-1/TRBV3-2,CASSQEGGYTF
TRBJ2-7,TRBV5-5,CASSLGAGTYEQYF
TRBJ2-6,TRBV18,CASSPGGATGANVLTF
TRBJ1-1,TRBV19,CASSIGSGVNTEAFF
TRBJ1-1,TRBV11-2,CASSFGGVDTEAFF
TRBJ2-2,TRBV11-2,CASSSIAGGTNTGELFF
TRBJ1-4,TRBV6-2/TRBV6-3,CASSSPHDRGGEKLFF
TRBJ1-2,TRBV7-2,CASSLRTGGLTNYGYTF
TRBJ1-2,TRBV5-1,CASSLGVRFNYGYTF
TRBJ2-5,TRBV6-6,CASRRELEETQYF
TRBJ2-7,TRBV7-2,CASSPGDTSYEQYF
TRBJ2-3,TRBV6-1,CASSEPPRTDTQYF
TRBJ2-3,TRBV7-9,CASSWDRQTSTDTQYF
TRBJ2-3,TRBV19,CATTQGIGTDTQYF
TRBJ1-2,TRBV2,CASSEAPQNYGYTF
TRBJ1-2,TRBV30,CAWSVRRGQDGYTF
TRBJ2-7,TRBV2,CASSHSSYEQYF
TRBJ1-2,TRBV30,CAWSVGHTAGYTF
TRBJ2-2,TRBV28,CATNPLYNTGELFF
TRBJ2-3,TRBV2,CASTTGGADTQYF
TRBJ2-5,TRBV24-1,CATSDPTGGEAETQYF
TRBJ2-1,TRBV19,CATQDSGGSGNEQFF
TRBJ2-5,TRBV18,CASSPTVEGGEETQYF
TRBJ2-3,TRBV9,CASSVEGLLATDTQYF
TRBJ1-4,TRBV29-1,CSVESSGGEKLFF
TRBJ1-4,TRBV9,CASSVGRRGEKLFF
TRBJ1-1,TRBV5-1,CASSLGGGDTEAFF
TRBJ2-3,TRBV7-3,CASSANGLAVSSTDTQYF
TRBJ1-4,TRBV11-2,CASSSGQPTNEKLFF
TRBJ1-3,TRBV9,CASSVHSGNTIYF
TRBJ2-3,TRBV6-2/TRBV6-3,CASSFIPGLLLHTDTQYF